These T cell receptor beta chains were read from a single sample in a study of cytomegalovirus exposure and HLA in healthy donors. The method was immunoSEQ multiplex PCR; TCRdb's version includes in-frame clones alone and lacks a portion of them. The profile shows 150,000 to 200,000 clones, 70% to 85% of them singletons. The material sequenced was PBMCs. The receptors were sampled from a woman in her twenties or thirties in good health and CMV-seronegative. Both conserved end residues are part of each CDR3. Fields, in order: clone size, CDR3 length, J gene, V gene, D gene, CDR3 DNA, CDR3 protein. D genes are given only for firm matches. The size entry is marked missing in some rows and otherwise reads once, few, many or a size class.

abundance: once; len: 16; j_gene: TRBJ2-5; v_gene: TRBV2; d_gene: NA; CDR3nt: TGTGCCAGCAGTGAACAGGGGCTCCTGTACCAAGAGACCCAGTACTTC; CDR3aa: CASSEQGLLYQETQYF
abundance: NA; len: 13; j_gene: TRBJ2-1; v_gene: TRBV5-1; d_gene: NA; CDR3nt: TGCGCCAGCAGCTTAGAGACCTACAATGAGCAGTTCTTC; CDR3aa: CASSLETYNEQFF
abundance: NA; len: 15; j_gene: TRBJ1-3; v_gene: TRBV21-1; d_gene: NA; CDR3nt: TGTGCCAGCAGCACTTGGCGGCCCTCTGGAAACACCATATATTTT; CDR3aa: CASSTWRPSGNTIYF
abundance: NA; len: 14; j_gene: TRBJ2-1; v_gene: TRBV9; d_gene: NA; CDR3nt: TGTGCCAGCAGCGTAGGACTAGGCTACAATGAGCAGTTCTTC; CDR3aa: CASSVGLGYNEQFF
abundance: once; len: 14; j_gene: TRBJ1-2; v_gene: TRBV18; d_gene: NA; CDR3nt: TGTGCCAGCTCACCACCTAGCCCCCTCTATGGCTACACCTTC; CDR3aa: CASSPPSPLYGYTF
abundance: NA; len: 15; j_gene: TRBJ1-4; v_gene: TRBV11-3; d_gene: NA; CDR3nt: TGTGCCAGCAGCTTAACCTCAGCAACTAATGAAAAACTGTTTTTT; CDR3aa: CASSLTSATNEKLFF
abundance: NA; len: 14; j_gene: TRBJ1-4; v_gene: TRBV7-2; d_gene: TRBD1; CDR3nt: TGTGCCAGCAATCAGGACAGGGCTAATGAAAAACTGTTTTTT; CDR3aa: CASNQDRANEKLFF
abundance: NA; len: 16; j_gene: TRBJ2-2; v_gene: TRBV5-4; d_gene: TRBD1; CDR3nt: TGTGCCAGCAGCTTGCACGGACAGGGATTCACCGGGGAGCTGTTTTTT; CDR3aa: CASSLHGQGFTGELFF
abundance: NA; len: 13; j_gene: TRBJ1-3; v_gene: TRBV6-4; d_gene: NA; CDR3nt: TGTGCCAGCAGTGACGGAGGGGGAAACACCATATATTTT; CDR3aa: CASSDGGGNTIYF
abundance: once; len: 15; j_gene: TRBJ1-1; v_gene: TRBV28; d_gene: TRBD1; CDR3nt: TGTGCCAGCAGTTCACAGGGGGCCTTGAACACTGAAGCTTTCTTT; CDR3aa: CASSSQGALNTEAFF
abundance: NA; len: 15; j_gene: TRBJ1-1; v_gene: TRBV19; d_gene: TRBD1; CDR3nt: TGTGCCAGTAGTAAAGGGGGACAGGTGAACACTGAAGCTTTCTTT; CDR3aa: CASSKGGQVNTEAFF
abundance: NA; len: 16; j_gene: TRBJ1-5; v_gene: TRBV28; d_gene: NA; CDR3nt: TGTGCCAGCAGTTTATTGTCCAGGCTCAGCAATCAGCCCCAGCATTTT; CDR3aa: CASSLLSRLSNQPQHF
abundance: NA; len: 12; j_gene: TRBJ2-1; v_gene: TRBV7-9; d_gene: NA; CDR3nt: TGTTCCAGCAGCCCCCTTAACAATGAGCAGTTCTTC; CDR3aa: CSSSPLNNEQFF
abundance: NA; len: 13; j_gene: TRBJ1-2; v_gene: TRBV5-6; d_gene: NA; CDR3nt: TGTGCCAGCAGCTGGGACAATCTACCTGGCTACACCTTC; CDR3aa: CASSWDNLPGYTF
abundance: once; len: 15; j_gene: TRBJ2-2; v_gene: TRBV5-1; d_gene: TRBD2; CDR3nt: TGCGCCAGCAGCCGGACTAGCGGGGAGGCCGGGGAGCTGTTTTTT; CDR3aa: CASSRTSGEAGELFF